This T cell receptor (beta chain) came from a study of blood T cell repertoires in COVID-19. Study in general: Italy, Spain and the United States were the sources of the convalescent and acute COVID-19 samples. From T cells, B-cell-depleted T cells, or PBMCs came the material, which was cDNA or gDNA.

As originally analysed: Nucleated cell number was recorded as an estimate derived from reference gene primer amplification. Clones were sequenced by immunoSEQ multiplex PCR, and TCRdb holds only the in-frame ones, with some missing. D and trimming were read from the DNA, whereas the V and J calls and clone size are those reported in that table. Found here are 56,000 or so clones, roughly 89% of them singletons; the top ten hold around 46%. This CDR3 is 18 amino acids long. With 5 bases removed from V and 6 bases from J, the gap between germline ends came to 23 bases. Germline assignment: CDR1 SGHTA and CDR2 FQGNSA. Seattle participants joined during active infection and were tracked over time.

The TCR comes from an older woman with COVID-19, enrolled during active disease. This chain links TRBV7-2 with TRBJ1-6, with D possibly TRBD1 on 5 matching bases. Material for sequencing was peripheral blood. The DNA of the CDR3 is TGTGCCAGCAGCCCCCGCTTGGTCAGGGTTATCCGTAATTCACCCCTCCACTTT. Protein sequence: CASSPRLVRVIRNSPLHF. Looking up the rest from reference TRBV7-2 and TRBJ1-6 gives the full variable domain: GAGVSQSPSNKVTEKGKDVELRCDPISGHTALYWYRQSLGQGLEFLIYFQGNSAPDKSGLPSDRFSAERTGGSVSTLTIQRTQQEDSAVYLCASSPRLVRVIRNSPLHFGNGTRLTVT.